A selection of T cell receptor beta chains follows, all from one sample in a study of cytotoxic CD8 clonotypes in ibrutinib-treated CLL. TCRdb's copy holds only in-frame clones and misses some; the assay was immunoSEQ multiplex PCR. The sample yields roughly 110,000 clones, approximately 56% seen once. The specimen comprised PBMCs, sampled after 24 months of ibrutinib treatment. These receptors all come from a human donor with chronic lymphocytic leukemia. Each CDR3 is given with its conserved first and last residue. Each record gives: D gene, J gene, clone size, V gene, CDR3 protein, CDR3 DNA. The D gene is left open where the match is weak. Part of the rows lack a size; the others show once, few, many or a class for expanded clones.

D: -; J: TRBJ2-7; size: -; V: TRBV5-1; CDR3: CASSLVVDSYEQYF; DNA: TGCGCCAGCAGCTTGGTTGTCGACTCCTACGAGCAGTACTTC
D: TRBD1; J: TRBJ1-4; size: -; V: TRBV5-1; CDR3: CASSLEGAREKLFF; DNA: TGCGCCAGCAGCTTGGAGGGGGCGCGTGAAAAACTGTTTTTT
D: TRBD2; J: TRBJ2-3; size: -; V: TRBV5-4; CDR3: CASSLQAGGLTDTQYF; DNA: TGTGCCAGCAGCTTGCAGGCGGGGGGCCTCACAGATACGCAGTATTTT
D: TRBD1; J: TRBJ2-7; size: -; V: TRBV6-1; CDR3: CASSEAGGGRTREQYF; DNA: TGTGCCAGCAGTGAAGCAGGGGGCGGACGGACCCGCGAGCAGTACTTC
D: -; J: TRBJ2-2; size: -; V: TRBV5-6; CDR3: CASSFFGTGELFF; DNA: TGTGCCAGCAGCTTTTTCGGCACCGGGGAGCTGTTTTTT
D: -; J: TRBJ2-1; size: -; V: TRBV9; CDR3: CASSPRQGLWDEQFF; DNA: TGTGCCAGCAGCCCGCGGCAGGGTTTATGGGATGAGCAGTTCTTC
D: TRBD1; J: TRBJ2-1; size: once; V: TRBV30; CDR3: CAWSANRGSSYNEQFF; DNA: TGTGCCTGGAGTGCCAACAGGGGAAGCTCCTACAATGAGCAGTTCTTC
D: -; J: TRBJ2-1; size: -; V: TRBV6-4; CDR3: CASSPGDLQGEQFF; DNA: TGTGCCAGCAGCCCCGGGGACCTACAGGGTGAGCAGTTCTTC
D: -; J: TRBJ1-1; size: -; V: TRBV19; CDR3: CASAGYTEAFF; DNA: TGTGCCAGTGCCGGTTACACTGAAGCTTTCTTT
D: -; J: TRBJ2-7; size: -; V: TRBV4-2; CDR3: CASSQDGSSSLEQYF; DNA: TGTGCCAGCAGCCAAGATGGCAGTTCATCACTCGAGCAGTACTTC
D: -; J: TRBJ1-2; size: -; V: TRBV29-1; CDR3: CSAGQDSNYGYTF; DNA: TGCAGCGCGGGGCAAGATAGTAACTATGGCTACACCTTC
D: -; J: TRBJ1-1; size: -; V: TRBV18; CDR3: CASSPIAVTEAFF; DNA: TGTGCCAGCTCACCAATAGCGGTGACTGAAGCTTTCTTT
D: -; J: TRBJ2-3; size: -; V: TRBV6-1; CDR3: CASSERGFTDTQYF; DNA: TGTGCCAGCAGTGAGCGTGGTTTCACAGATACGCAGTATTTT
D: -; J: TRBJ1-1; size: -; V: TRBV15; CDR3: CATSRGGRQNTEAFF; DNA: TGTGCCACCAGCAGAGGCGGGCGACAGAACACTGAAGCTTTCTTT
D: -; J: TRBJ1-4; size: -; V: TRBV19; CDR3: CASSDRTRPTNEKLFF; DNA: TGTGCCAGTAGTGACCGGACGCGCCCAACTAATGAAAAACTGTTTTTT
D: TRBD2; J: TRBJ2-1; size: once; V: TRBV2; CDR3: CASSEGWGGPNEQFF; DNA: TGTGCCAGCAGTGAGGGGTGGGGAGGGCCCAATGAGCAGTTCTTC
D: -; J: TRBJ1-2; size: -; V: TRBV19; CDR3: CASSSTASNSYGYTF; DNA: TGTGCCAGTAGCTCCACCGCCAGTAACAGCTATGGCTACACCTTC
D: -; J: TRBJ2-3; size: -; V: TRBV27; CDR3: CASSPLLLGRDTQYF; DNA: TGTGCCAGCAGTCCCCTCCTCTTGGGGCGAGATACGCAGTATTTT
D: -; J: TRBJ1-4; size: once; V: TRBV7-2; CDR3: CASSSRAGHPNEKLFF; DNA: TGTGCCAGCAGCTCCCGGGCGGGACACCCTAATGAAAAACTGTTTTTT
D: -; J: TRBJ1-4; size: -; V: TRBV7-6; CDR3: CASSPAQRGREKLFF; DNA: TGTGCCAGCAGCCCGGCCCAGCGGGGGCGGGAAAAACTGTTTTTT
D: -; J: TRBJ1-4; size: -; V: TRBV6-5; CDR3: CASSPGDATNEKLFF; DNA: TGTGCCAGCAGCCCGGGGGACGCAACTAATGAAAAACTGTTTTTT
D: -; J: TRBJ1-4; size: few; V: TRBV30; CDR3: CAWSALGSNNEKLFF; DNA: TGTGCCTGGAGTGCCCTGGGCAGCAATAATGAAAAACTGTTTTTT
D: -; J: TRBJ2-2; size: few; V: TRBV29-1; CDR3: CSVGHSSGELFF; DNA: TGCAGCGTGGGACACTCTTCCGGGGAGCTGTTTTTT
D: TRBD1; J: TRBJ2-3; size: -; V: TRBV7-2; CDR3: CASSLKGAVDTQYF; DNA: TGTGCCAGCAGCTTAAAGGGGGCGGTAGATACGCAGTATTTT
D: TRBD2; J: TRBJ2-1; size: -; V: TRBV9; CDR3: CASTQEPGLAGGSSYNEQFF; DNA: TGTGCCAGCACCCAAGAACCGGGACTAGCGGGGGGTAGCTCCTACAATGAGCAGTTCTTC
D: -; J: TRBJ2-5; size: -; V: TRBV7-2; CDR3: CASGPSVQETQYF; DNA: TGTGCCAGCGGGCCGTCGGTACAAGAGACCCAGTACTTC
D: -; J: TRBJ2-5; size: -; V: TRBV7-9; CDR3: CASSSNTVGTQYF; DNA: TGTGCCAGCAGCTCAAACACCGTCGGGACCCAGTACTTC
D: -; J: TRBJ2-7; size: -; V: TRBV7-9; CDR3: CASSLVLVTDFGYEQYF; DNA: TGTGCCAGCAGCTTAGTTCTGGTGACAGATTTTGGCTACGAGCAGTACTTC
D: -; J: TRBJ2-1; size: -; V: TRBV5-1; CDR3: CASSFARGVPSTSNEQFF; DNA: TGCGCCAGCAGCTTCGCCCGGGGCGTTCCCTCTACGTCCAATGAGCAGTTCTTC
D: -; J: TRBJ1-5; size: -; V: TRBV19; CDR3: CASRWGNQPQHF; DNA: TGTGCCAGTAGGTGGGGGAATCAGCCCCAGCATTTT
D: -; J: TRBJ2-7; size: -; V: TRBV11-3; CDR3: CASSLDGSFSSYEQYF; DNA: TGTGCCAGCAGCTTAGACGGTTCGTTCTCCTCCTACGAGCAGTACTTC
D: -; J: TRBJ1-4; size: -; V: TRBV2; CDR3: CASSGSDDGGLFF; DNA: TGTGCCAGCAGTGGGTCGGATGATGGAGGACTGTTTTTT
D: TRBD1; J: TRBJ1-5; size: once; V: TRBV23-1; CDR3: CASSPRGQRRQPQHF; DNA: TGCGCCAGCAGTCCCCGGGGACAGCGGCGGCAGCCCCAGCATTTT
D: TRBD2; J: TRBJ2-1; size: -; V: TRBV4-2; CDR3: CASSPLGGGAEGEQFF; DNA: TGTGCCAGCAGCCCCTTGGGCGGGGGGGCAGAAGGGGAGCAGTTCTTC
D: TRBD1; J: TRBJ2-5; size: -; V: TRBV12-5; CDR3: CASAFGSGGRETQYF; DNA: TGTGCTAGTGCTTTCGGGTCAGGGGGCAGGGAGACCCAGTACTTC
D: -; J: TRBJ1-1; size: once; V: TRBV5-6; CDR3: CASSFVTTRNTEAFF; DNA: TGTGCCAGCAGCTTTGTGACGACCCGAAACACTGAAGCTTTCTTT
D: -; J: TRBJ1-2; size: -; V: TRBV30; CDR3: CAWSVIGGGYGYTF; DNA: TGTGCCTGGAGTGTAATCGGCGGTGGCTATGGCTACACCTTC
D: TRBD1; J: TRBJ1-6; size: -; V: TRBV23-1; CDR3: CASRKTGTGKSPLHF; DNA: TGCGCCAGCAGGAAAACCGGGACAGGGAAATCACCCCTCCACTTT
D: -; J: TRBJ2-7; size: few; V: TRBV4-1; CDR3: CASSQAVDALYEQYF; DNA: TGCGCCAGCAGCCAAGCAGTGGACGCACTATACGAGCAGTACTTC
D: -; J: TRBJ1-6; size: once; V: TRBV30; CDR3: CAWSETVSPNSPLHF; DNA: TGTGCCTGGAGTGAAACAGTTTCCCCAAATTCACCCCTCCACTTT
D: -; J: TRBJ2-1; size: -; V: TRBV7-6; CDR3: CASSLFTEVGEQFF; DNA: TGTGCCAGCAGCTTGTTCACGGAAGTCGGTGAGCAGTTCTTC
D: TRBD2; J: TRBJ2-3; size: -; V: TRBV5-1; CDR3: CASSIPESGGSTDTQYF; DNA: TGCGCCAGCAGCATCCCGGAAAGCGGGGGGTCCACAGATACGCAGTATTTT
D: TRBD1; J: TRBJ1-2; size: -; V: TRBV29-1; CDR3: CSAIRDRPNYGYTF; DNA: TGCAGCGCTATCCGGGACAGGCCTAACTATGGCTACACCTTC
D: -; J: TRBJ1-4; size: -; V: TRBV30; CDR3: CACWTDSEKLFF; DNA: TGTGCCTGTTGGACGGACTCAGAAAAACTGTTTTTT
D: -; J: TRBJ2-5; size: -; V: TRBV4-2; CDR3: CASSHPHQETQYF; DNA: TGTGCCAGCAGCCACCCTCACCAAGAGACCCAGTACTTC
D: -; J: TRBJ1-2; size: few; V: TRBV13; CDR3: CASSPPGYFGGYTF; DNA: TGTGCCAGCAGCCCACCGGGCTATTTTGGGGGCTACACCTTC
D: -; J: TRBJ1-4; size: -; V: TRBV25-1; CDR3: CASSEYGFSEKLFF; DNA: TGTGCCAGCAGTGAATATGGGTTTAGTGAAAAACTGTTTTTT
D: -; J: TRBJ2-6; size: -; V: TRBV7-3; CDR3: CASRRGPSSGANVLTF; DNA: TGTGCCAGTCGGAGAGGACCGAGCTCTGGGGCCAACGTCCTGACTTTC
D: TRBD1; J: TRBJ2-7; size: -; V: TRBV6-4; CDR3: CASRPTGTSPEQYF; DNA: TGTGCCAGCAGGCCGACAGGGACGTCACCCGAGCAGTACTTC